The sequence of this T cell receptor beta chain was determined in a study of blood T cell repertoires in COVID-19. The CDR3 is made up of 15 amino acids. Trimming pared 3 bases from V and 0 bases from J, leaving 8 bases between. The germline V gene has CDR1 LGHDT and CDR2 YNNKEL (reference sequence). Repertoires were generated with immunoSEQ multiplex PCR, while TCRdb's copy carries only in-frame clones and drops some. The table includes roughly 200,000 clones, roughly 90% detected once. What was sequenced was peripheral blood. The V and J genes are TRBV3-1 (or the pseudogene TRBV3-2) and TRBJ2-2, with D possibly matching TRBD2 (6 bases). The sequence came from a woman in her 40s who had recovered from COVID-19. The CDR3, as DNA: TGTGCCAGCAGCCAGAGACTAGCGAACACCGGGGAGCTGTTTTTT. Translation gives CASSQRLANTGELFF.